The 27 T cell receptor beta chains in this list originate from one sample, sequenced in a study of T cell responses to AZD1222 COVID-19 vaccine. Profiled with immunoSEQ multiplex PCR; TCRdb holds only in-frame clones, not every one. This table holds fewer than 200,000 clones, 85% to 90% found once. Sequencing was performed on peripheral blood, taken on day 0 of AZD1222 vaccination. The receptors here all came from an adult in good health.

The rearrangement joins TRBV4-3 to TRBJ2-3; D remains ambiguous. The CDR3 is 14 residues long. V gave up 0 bases and J gave up 0 bases, with 4 bases separating them. Germline lookup yields CDR1 LGHNA and CDR2 YSLEER. The CDR3 protein is CASSQDHSTDTQYF. The CDR3 nucleotides are TGCGCCAGCAGCCAAGATCACAGCACAGATACGCAGTATTTT.

The CDR3 sequence is CASSDFPRTGRSSPLHF. The CDR3 DNA reads as TGTGCCAGCAGTGATTTTCCGCGGACCGGCCGAAGTTCACCCCTCCACTTT. The chain is built from TRBV6-1 and TRBJ1-6; D is undetermined. Germline CDR1 is MNHNS and CDR2 is SASEGT. The CDR3 sequence is 17 residues long. V was cut by 3 bases and J by 9 bases, with 21 bases left in between.

As regards this clone: The sample carries other DNA sequences with the same CDR3. This chain links TRBV14 with TRBJ1-6, with D possibly being TRBD1 (6 bases). This CDR3 is 15 amino acids long. Looked up from germline, CDR1 is SGHDN and CDR2 is FVKESK. Trimming left V 0 bases short and J 14 bases short, with 17 bases between. The CDR3 loop reads CASSQDWGRGTTLHF. Written as DNA, the CDR3 is TGTGCCAGCAGCCAAGATTGGGGGCGGGGGACGACCCTCCACTTT.

This chain links TRBV19 with TRBJ2-5, with 7 bases lining up with TRBD1. The germline CDR1 and CDR2 sequences are LNHDA and SQIVND (reference sequence). This CDR3 is 15 amino acids long. V trimming: 8 bases; J trimming: 5 bases; junction bases outside the gene matches: 14. Here the CDR3 DNA reads TGTGCCAGTCGGGCCCGAGACAGGGAGTCGGAGACCCAGTACTTC. Protein sequence: CASRARDRESETQYF.

The rearrangement uses TRBV5-1 and TRBJ2-1; perhaps TRBD2 as D (6 bases). V shed 0 bases and J shed 3 bases, with 13 bases lying between them. Germline V lookup: CDR1 SGHRS, CDR2 YFSETQ. This CDR3 spans 16 amino acids. The CDR3 spells CASSLEPGVSYNEQFF. In DNA, the CDR3 is TGCGCCAGCAGCTTGGAACCGGGGGTAAGCTACAATGAGCAGTTCTTC.

The genes are TRBV24-1 and TRBJ1-1, with a tentative D call TRBD1 (5 bases). Trimming removed 7 bases at V and 1 base at J, with 12 bases between. This CDR3 is 14 amino acids long. CDR1 and CDR2 (germline): KGHDR, SFDVKD. The CDR3 DNA reads TGTGCCACCAGGGCTGGACACAAGAACACTGAAGCTTTCTTT. It codes for CATRAGHKNTEAFF.

The CDR3 DNA reads TGTGCCAGCAGTGAAAGGGGGACCGGCTACACCTTC. Translated: CASSERGTGYTF. The genes are TRBV2 and TRBJ1-2; perhaps TRBD1 as D (6 bases). The germline V gene encodes CDR1 SNHLY and CDR2 FYNNEI. V lost 2 bases to trimming and J lost 8 bases, with 9 bases between them. The CDR3 covers 12 residues.

V is TRBV28 and J is TRBJ1-5, with unresolved D. The ends were cut back, 7 bases at V and 5 bases at J, with 9 bases in the middle. Looked up from germline, CDR1 is MDHEN and CDR2 is SYDVKM. This CDR3 region has 12 residues. The CDR3 protein is CASNLPDQPQHF. Here the CDR3 DNA reads TGTGCCAGCAACCTCCCAGATCAGCCCCAGCATTTT.

The chain carries TRBV9 and TRBJ1-2; 8 nucleotides match TRBD1. The CDR3 has 15 amino acids. V shed 3 bases and J 4 bases; nucleotides not matched to a gene: 8. CDR1 is SGDLS, CDR2 YYNGEE, per germline. This chain's CDR3 is CASSASTGASYGYTF. The CDR3 DNA reads as TGTGCCAGCAGCGCGTCGACAGGGGCGTCCTATGGCTACACCTTC. The full variable domain, completed using reference TRBV9 and TRBJ1-2, is DSGVTQTPKHLITATGQRVTLRCSPRSGDLSVYWYQQSLDQGLQFLIQYYNGEERAKGNILERFSAQQFPDLHSELNLSSLELGDSALYFCASSASTGASYGYTFGSGTRLTVV.

The rearrangement uses TRBV5-1 and TRBJ1-2; D ambiguous. The CDR3 loop spans 12 amino acids. Germline V gives CDR1 SGHRS, CDR2 YFSETQ. V lost 0 bases, J lost 6 bases, and 6 bases lay in between. The CDR3 spells CASSLDRNGYTF. As DNA, the CDR3 is TGCGCCAGCAGCTTGGATAGGAATGGCTACACCTTC.

This clone was counted a few times. CDR3 nucleotides: TGTGCCAGCAGCTCCCTCCAAAAACAGGCTGGTTCCTATAATTCACCCCTCCACTTT. It yields the protein CASSSLQKQAGSYNSPLHF. The J gene is TRBJ1-6, the V gene TRBV13; D might be TRBD1 (5 bases). Trimming took 4 bases from V and 1 from J, leaving 20 bases between them. Germline loops: CDR1 PRHDT, CDR2 FYEKMQ (reference sequence). The CDR3 extends over 19 amino acids.

The rearrangement joins TRBV5-5 to TRBJ1-2, with 9 positions matching TRBD1. With V trimmed by 5 bases and J by 3 bases, 2 bases remained unmatched. This CDR3 is 13 amino acids long. Germline CDR1 is SGHKS and CDR2 is YYEKEE (reference sequence). The CDR3 reads CASSWTGDYGYTF. The CDR3 DNA is TGTGCCAGCAGTTGGACAGGGGACTATGGCTACACCTTC.

The V gene is TRBV12-2, the J gene TRBJ1-4; the D segment call TRBD1 is taken from the table without a DNA check. TRBV12-2 is marked as a pseudogene. The CDR3 runs to 18 residues. The CDR3 protein is CASRLVGDREVTNEKLFF. The CDR3 DNA sequence: TGTGCAAGTCGCTTAGTAGGGGACAGGGAGGTGACTAATGAAAAACTGTTTTTT.

The chain has TRBV6-5 and TRBJ1-2; 10 bases align to TRBD1. Germline V lookup: CDR1 MNHEY, CDR2 SVGAGI. The J segment lost 6 bases and the V segment lost 7 bases, leaving 5 bases of the junction unmatched. The CDR3 runs to 13 residues. CDR3 in amino acids: CASTSGTGDGYTF. CDR3 nucleotide sequence: TGTGCCAGCACCTCCGGGACAGGGGATGGCTACACCTTC.

This clone showed up just once. The chain uses TRBV4-3 and TRBJ2-3; either TRBD1 or TRBD2 may fit D (5 bases each). CDR1 LGHNA and CDR2 YSLEER come from the germline V gene. Trimming removed 1 base from V and 6 bases from J, with 14 bases in between. The CDR3 runs 15 residues. The chain's CDR3 is CASSQGGTRGDTQYF. DNA of the CDR3: TGCGCCAGCAGCCAAGGGGGAACCCGGGGCGATACGCAGTATTTT.

The rearrangement joins TRBV19 to TRBJ2-3, with TRBD2 as a possible D gene (7 bases). Germline-derived CDR1 and CDR2 are LNHDA and SQIVND (reference sequence). Trimming shortened V by 7 bases and J by 3 bases, and 14 bases separated the two germline ends. This CDR3 is built from 14 residues. CDR3 sequence reads: CASNDGGRTDTQYF. CDR3 in DNA: TGTGCCAGTAACGACGGGGGGCGAACAGATACGCAGTATTTT.

The chain carries TRBV29-1 and TRBJ1-3; D is uncertain. CDR1 and CDR2 from the germline V gene are SQVTM and ANQGSEA. The CDR3 totals 11 residues. Deletions cut 5 bases from V and 9 bases from J, with 11 bases between. For the CDR3, the DNA is TGCAGCGTTCAAGTCGGTAGCACCATATATTTT. Translated: CSVQVGSTIYF.

The CDR3 is CASSSLLRQGDSGYTF. The CDR3 DNA follows: TGTGCCAGCAGTTCACTCCTGAGACAGGGGGATAGTGGCTACACCTTC. The chain carries TRBV27 and TRBJ1-2; 9 positions match TRBD1. Germline V CDR1 and CDR2: MNHEY, SMNVEV (reference sequence). This CDR3 comprises 16 residues. The V gene end was trimmed by 4 bases and the J gene end by 7 bases; junction bases not matched to a gene: 13.

This clone is medium-sized in the sample. Other nucleotide sequences in the sample specify the same CDR3. The chain uses TRBV3-1 (or the pseudogene TRBV3-2) and TRBJ2-5; 11 nucleotides agree with TRBD2. In germline, CDR1 is LGHDT, CDR2 YNNKEL (reference sequence). V lost 3 bases to trimming and J lost 5 bases; unmatched junction nucleotides: 8. CDR3 length equals 16 residues. The CDR3 is CASSHIAGGREETQYF. For the CDR3, the DNA is TGTGCCAGCAGCCATATAGCGGGGGGGCGGGAGGAGACCCAGTACTTC.

The gene calls are TRBV5-1 and TRBJ1-1, with 8 bases lining up with TRBD1. Germline CDR1 reads SGHRS; CDR2 reads YFSETQ. The trim removed 4 bases at V and 4 bases at J, leaving 12 bases unmatched. The CDR3 is 16 amino acids. The CDR3 sequence: CASSPTGALYATEAFF. The CDR3 nucleotides read TGCGCCAGCAGCCCGACAGGGGCGCTTTATGCCACTGAAGCTTTCTTT.

The chain joins TRBV28 to TRBJ2-3; D could derive from TRBD1 or TRBD2 (5 bases each). CDR3 length: 12 amino acids. Germline V gene data show CDR1 as MDHEN and CDR2 as SYDVKM. Trimming took 4 bases from V and 3 from J, leaving 5 bases between them. Here the CDR3 DNA reads TGTGCCAGCAGTTGGGGGACAGATACGCAGTATTTT. Its protein product is CASSWGTDTQYF. Drawing the rest from reference TRBV28 and TRBJ2-3, the complete variable domain is DVKVTQSSRYLVKRTGEKVFLECVQDMDHENMFWYRQDPGLGLRLIYFSYDVKMKEKGDIPEGYSVSREKKERFSLILESASTNQTSMYLCASSWGTDTQYFGPGTRLTVL.

Turning to this clone: An end of the junction differs from the germline gene, which may be a read error. The genes are TRBV28 and TRBJ1-2; 7 positions agree with TRBD1. The CDR3 is 13 residues long. Germline V gene data show CDR1 as MDHEN and CDR2 as SYDVKM. This CDR3 is CASSLVGYWTGNF. The CDR3 DNA is TGTGCCAGCAGTTTAGTTGGCTACTGGACAGGAAACTTC.

This clone occurred a few times. The chain has TRBV5-1 and TRBJ1-5, with D possibly being TRBD1 (5 bases). Trimming stripped 1 base from V and 6 bases from J, with 17 bases between. This CDR3 is built from 16 residues. Germline CDR1 SGHRS, CDR2 YFSETQ. CDR3 coding DNA: TGCGCCAGCAGCTTGTCCGGGAACCAGGGCGGTCAGCCCCAGCATTTT. This sequence encodes CASSLSGNQGGQPQHF.

The chain is built from TRBV12-3 or TRBV12-4 and TRBJ2-3; maybe TRBD2 (6 bases). CDR3 size: 13 residues. Trimming pared 7 bases from V and 2 bases from J, leaving 10 bases between. This chain's CDR3 is CASTRDFTDTQYF. Here the CDR3 DNA reads TGTGCCAGCACCCGGGACTTCACAGATACGCAGTATTTT.

For this clone: Other nucleotide sequences in the sample specify the same CDR3. The chain combines TRBV6-5 with TRBJ1-5, with D perhaps TRBD1 (6 bases). This CDR3 has 14 residues. Trimming removed 4 bases at V and 1 base at J, with 8 bases between. Germline CDR1 is MNHEY and CDR2 is SVGAGI. CDR3 in amino acids: CASSLQGSNQPQHF. The DNA for the CDR3 is TGTGCCAGCAGTTTACAGGGAAGCAATCAGCCCCAGCATTTT.

The chain combines TRBV29-1 with TRBJ2-1, with D perhaps assigned TRBD1 or TRBD2 (6 bases each). This CDR3 is 14 amino acids long. Trimming stripped 6 bases from V and 0 bases from J, with 12 bases between. Per the germline V gene, CDR1 is SQVTM and CDR2 is ANQGSEA. For the CDR3, the DNA is TGCAGCGTGAAGGGGGGCAGCTCCTACAATGAGCAGTTCTTC. It codes for CSVKGGSSYNEQFF.

The rearrangement joins TRBV4-1 to TRBJ1-5, with D maybe TRBD1 (5 bases). The germline V gene encodes CDR1 MGHRA and CDR2 YSYEKL. Deletions cut 0 bases from V and 2 bases from J, with 14 bases between. CDR3 length equals 17 residues. The CDR3 reads CASSQDRSGAGNQPQHF. The CDR3 DNA sequence: TGCGCCAGCAGCCAAGATCGGTCTGGGGCCGGCAATCAGCCCCAGCATTTT.